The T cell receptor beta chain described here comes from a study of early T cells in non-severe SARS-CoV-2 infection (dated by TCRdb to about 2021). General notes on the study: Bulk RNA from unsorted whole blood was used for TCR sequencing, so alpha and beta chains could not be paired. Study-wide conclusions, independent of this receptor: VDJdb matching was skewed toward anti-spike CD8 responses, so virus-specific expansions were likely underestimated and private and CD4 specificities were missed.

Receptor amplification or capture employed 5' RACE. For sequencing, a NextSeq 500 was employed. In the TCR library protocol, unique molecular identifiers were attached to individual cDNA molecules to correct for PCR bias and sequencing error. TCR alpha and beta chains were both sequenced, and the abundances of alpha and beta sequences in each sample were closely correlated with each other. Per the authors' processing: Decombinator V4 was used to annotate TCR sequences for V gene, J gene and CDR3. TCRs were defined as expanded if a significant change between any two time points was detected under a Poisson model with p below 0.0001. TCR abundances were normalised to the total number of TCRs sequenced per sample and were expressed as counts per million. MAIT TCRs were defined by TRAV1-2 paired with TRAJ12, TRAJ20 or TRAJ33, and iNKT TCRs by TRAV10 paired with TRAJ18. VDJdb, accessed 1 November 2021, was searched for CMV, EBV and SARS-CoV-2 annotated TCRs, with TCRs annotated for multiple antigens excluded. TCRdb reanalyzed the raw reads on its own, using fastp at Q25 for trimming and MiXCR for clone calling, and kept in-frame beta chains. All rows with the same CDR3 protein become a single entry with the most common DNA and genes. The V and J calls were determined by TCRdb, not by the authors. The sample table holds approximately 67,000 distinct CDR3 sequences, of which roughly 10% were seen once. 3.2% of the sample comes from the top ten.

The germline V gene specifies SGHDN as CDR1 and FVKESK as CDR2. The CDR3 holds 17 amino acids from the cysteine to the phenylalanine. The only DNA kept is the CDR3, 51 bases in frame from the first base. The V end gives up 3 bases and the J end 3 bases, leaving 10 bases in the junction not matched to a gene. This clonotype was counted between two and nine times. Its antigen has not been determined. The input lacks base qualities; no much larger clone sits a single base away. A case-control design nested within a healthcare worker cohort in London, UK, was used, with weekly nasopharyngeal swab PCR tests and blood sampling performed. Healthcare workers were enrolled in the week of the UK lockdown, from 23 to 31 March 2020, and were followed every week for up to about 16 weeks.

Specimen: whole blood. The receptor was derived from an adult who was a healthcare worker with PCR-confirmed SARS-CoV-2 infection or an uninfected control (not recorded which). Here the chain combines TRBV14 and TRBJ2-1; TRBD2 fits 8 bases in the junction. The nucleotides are TGTGCCAGCAGCCACTCCCTGGTTAGCGGGAACTACAATGAGCAGTTCTTC. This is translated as CASSHSLVSGNYNEQFF.